Listed here is a single T cell receptor (beta chain). No antigen is known for it. CDR3 size: 14 residues. Trimming stripped 5 bases from V and 1 base from J, with 12 bases between. The germline gives CDR1 SGHAT, CDR2 FQNNGV. This sample is part of a study of cytomegalovirus exposure and HLA in healthy donors. At the level of the study: The 100 to 150 validation repertoires used the same platform as the roughly 670 first-cohort repertoires, a later analysis reported.

Findings of the study overall: The study labeled more than 150 TCR beta chains cytomegalovirus-associated. Specific recognition of CMV antigens was confirmed in vitro for three chains (all CMV-associated). With high specificity and sensitivity, the classifier reportedly diagnosed cytomegalovirus status.

Measured with immunoSEQ multiplex PCR; TCRdb has only the in-frame clones, and not every one. Of 200,000 or so clones in the sample, about nine tenths were seen once. The J gene is TRBJ2-7, the V gene TRBV11-2; a possible D gene is TRBD2 (6 bases). This sequence was found in a woman younger than 35 in good health and CMV-seropositive. Sequences were obtained from PBMCs. CDR3 residues: CASSAGQGSYEQYF. CDR3 DNA sequence: TGTGCCAGCAGCGCGGGGCAGGGATCCTACGAGCAGTACTTC.